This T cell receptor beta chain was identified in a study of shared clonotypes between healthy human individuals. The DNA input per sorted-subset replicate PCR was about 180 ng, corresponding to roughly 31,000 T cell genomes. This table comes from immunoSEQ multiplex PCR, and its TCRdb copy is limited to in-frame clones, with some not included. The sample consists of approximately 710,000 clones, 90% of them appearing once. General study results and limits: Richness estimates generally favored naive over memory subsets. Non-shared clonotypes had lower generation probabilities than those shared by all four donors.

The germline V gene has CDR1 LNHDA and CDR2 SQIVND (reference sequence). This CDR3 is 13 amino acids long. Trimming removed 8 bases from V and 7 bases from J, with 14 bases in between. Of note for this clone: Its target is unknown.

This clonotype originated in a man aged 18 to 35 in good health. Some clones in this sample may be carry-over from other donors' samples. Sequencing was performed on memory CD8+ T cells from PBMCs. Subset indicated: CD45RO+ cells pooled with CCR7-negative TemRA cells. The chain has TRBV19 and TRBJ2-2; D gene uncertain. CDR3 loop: CASSLQTGGELFF. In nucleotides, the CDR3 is TGTGCCAGTTCCCTACAAACGGGCGGGGAGCTGTTTTTT.